This TCR beta chain was identified during a study of blood T cell repertoires in COVID-19. Germline lookup yields CDR1 SGDLS and CDR2 YYNGEE. CDR3 length: 19 amino acids. Trimming took 0 bases from V and 2 from J; bases not matched to a gene: 13. Repertoires were generated with immunoSEQ multiplex PCR, while TCRdb's copy carries only in-frame clones and drops some. The table includes about 250,000 clones, around 83% detected once. The sequence came from a man aged 35 to 55 with active or convalescent COVID-19. The rearrangement uses TRBV9 and TRBJ2-3, with 9 bases fitting TRBD2. The source material was peripheral blood. CDR3 protein: CASSVGVGAGGRLTDTQYF. DNA for the CDR3: TGTGCCAGCAGCGTAGGAGTTGGGGCGGGAGGGAGGCTCACAGATACGCAGTATTTT.